These 20 T cell receptor beta chains came from one sample sequenced in a study of T cell changes during pregnancy in multiple sclerosis. Sequenced by immunoSEQ multiplex PCR; TCRdb stores in-frame clones only, minus some. The sample includes over 100,000 clones, 92% of them seen just once. The sequencing here drew on peripheral blood, taken in the third trimester of pregnancy. Receptor source: a female donor with multiple sclerosis, enrolled in a pregnancy study.

The V gene is TRBV2, the J gene TRBJ1-1; D ambiguous. Germline V gene lookup returns CDR1 SNHLY and CDR2 FYNNEI. The CDR3 spans 14 residues. The V end lost 6 bases, the J end lost 0 bases, and 11 bases lay between the germline ends. The CDR3: CASSPESLNTEAFF. For the CDR3, the DNA is TGTGCCAGCAGCCCGGAGTCCTTGAACACTGAAGCTTTCTTT.

This clone was detected once. The chain links TRBV5-6 to TRBJ1-4, with a possible D match to TRBD1 (5 bases). The germline V and J ends were trimmed by 3 bases and 5 bases, with 17 bases remaining between them. This CDR3 spans 16 amino acids. CDR1 is SGHDT, CDR2 YYEEEE, per germline. The CDR3, as DNA: TGTGCCAGCAGCTCCGGAGGGGTCCTAAGAAATGAAAAACTGTTTTTT. It encodes CASSSGGVLRNEKLFF.

The CDR3 loop reads CASSLMDRPNTEAFF. CDR3 nucleotide sequence: TGTGCCAGCAGTTTAATGGACAGGCCTAACACTGAAGCTTTCTTT. The genes are TRBV28 and TRBJ1-1, with TRBD1 matching 7 bases. The CDR3 has 15 residues. CDR1 and CDR2 from the germline V gene are MDHEN and SYDVKM. V lost 2 bases and J lost 2; bases outside the gene matches: 5.

The V call is TRBV19, the J call TRBJ2-7, with no clear D. Per germline, CDR1 LNHDA and CDR2 SQIVND (reference sequence). The CDR3 loop spans 14 amino acids. Trimming took off 2 bases at V and 0 bases at J, with 8 bases between the two ends. CDR3 DNA sequence: TGTGCCAGTAGTATAACTTTTCCCTCCTACGAGCAGTACTTC. As protein: CASSITFPSYEQYF.

This clone was found once. The chain combines TRBV7-9 with TRBJ2-7; 9 bases agree with TRBD2. J gave up 6 bases and V 3 bases, and 15 bases lay outside the gene matches. This CDR3 comprises 17 residues. Germline V gives CDR1 SEHNR, CDR2 FQNEAQ (reference sequence). CDR3 region: CASSFPAGGQPVGEQYF. The CDR3 DNA reads TGTGCCAGCAGCTTCCCGGCGGGGGGGCAGCCGGTCGGCGAGCAGTACTTC.

This chain connects TRBV30 to TRBJ1-2; perhaps TRBD1 as D (5 bases). V lost 7 bases, J lost 14 bases, and 20 bases lay in between. The germline gives CDR1 GTSNPN, CDR2 SVGIG (reference sequence). The CDR3 runs 11 residues. As DNA, the CDR3 is TGTGCCTTGACGACAGAACGAGTAAGGACCTTC. Its translation is CALTTERVRTF. The complete variable domain, with remaining parts taken from reference TRBV30 and TRBJ1-2, reads SQTIHQWPATLVQPVGSPLSLECTVEGTSNPNLYWYRQAAGRGLQLLFYSVGIGQISSEVPQNLSASRPQDRQFILSSKKLLLSDSGFYLCALTTERVRTFGSGTRLTVV.

This clone was observed once. V is TRBV5-4 and J is TRBJ2-2, with 9 bases that match TRBD1. V shed 3 bases and J 7 bases; nucleotides not matched to a gene: 4. The CDR3 totals 14 residues. Germline V gene lookup returns CDR1 SGHNT and CDR2 YYREEE (reference sequence). CDR3 nucleotides: TGTGCCAGCAGCTCACAGGGGGCGGGCGGGGAGCTGTTTTTT. The encoded protein is CASSSQGAGGELFF.

This chain's CDR3 is CASSSNRGHEQYF. CDR3 DNA: TGTGCCAGCAGTTCGAACAGGGGACACGAGCAGTACTTC. The chain links TRBV27 to TRBJ2-7; 7 bases map to TRBD1. Germline V gene lookup returns CDR1 MNHEY and CDR2 SMNVEV (reference sequence). J was trimmed by 5 bases and V by 4 bases; bases with no gene match: 5. The CDR3 is made up of 13 amino acids.

DNA of the CDR3: TGTGCCTGGAGCGGACTGCCCGGAGCCGGCTCTGGAAACACCATATATTTT. Its protein is CAWSGLPGAGSGNTIYF. This rearrangement joins TRBV30 to TRBJ1-3; D gene uncertain. This CDR3 has 17 amino acids. The V and J ends lost 3 bases and 0 bases respectively, with 18 bases between them. Germline V gene data show CDR1 as GTSNPN and CDR2 as SVGIG (reference sequence). Filled out from reference TRBV30 and TRBJ1-3, the complete variable domain reads SQTIHQWPATLVQPVGSPLSLECTVEGTSNPNLYWYRQAAGRGLQLLFYSVGIGQISSEVPQNLSASRPQDRQFILSSKKLLLSDSGFYLCAWSGLPGAGSGNTIYFGEGSWLTVV.

The genes are TRBV30 and TRBJ1-1; D ambiguous. V lost 3 bases and J lost 6, with 14 bases in between. CDR1 is GTSNPN and CDR2 is SVGIG in the germline V gene (reference sequence). The CDR3 has 13 amino acids. DNA of the CDR3: TGTGCCTGGAGCTTCAGGAGGGAAGCTGAAGCTTTCTTT. This sequence encodes CAWSFRREAEAFF.

This clone occurred once. V is TRBV7-3 and J is TRBJ2-7, with 7 bases lining up with TRBD2. CDR1 SGHTA and CDR2 FQGTGA come from the germline V gene. This CDR3 is built from 13 residues. V lost 1 base, J lost 4 bases, and 1 base stayed unmatched. The CDR3 protein is CASSLMGGYEQYF. The CDR3, as DNA: TGTGCCAGCAGCTTAATGGGGGGGTACGAGCAGTACTTC.

This clone was detected only a few times. The chain uses TRBV5-6 and TRBJ1-2; D ambiguous. Per germline, CDR1 SGHDT and CDR2 YYEEEE. The CDR3 extends over 15 amino acids. Between the trimmed V and J ends, which lost 0 bases and 0 bases, there was a span of 9 bases. The CDR3 region has the DNA TGTGCCAGCAGCTTGGTATGGCAGTCTAACTATGGCTACACCTTC. Translating it yields CASSLVWQSNYGYTF.

As for this clone: One end of the junction is discordant with germline, which a read error may explain. V is TRBV27 and J is TRBJ2-7; D gene uncertain. The CDR3 loop spans 16 amino acids. From germline, CDR1 is MNHEY and CDR2 SMNVEV (reference sequence). The CDR3 protein is CASSLSQAPAAYGQYF. The CDR3, as DNA: TGTGCCAGCAGTTTATCCCAAGCTCCGGCGGCCTACGGGCAGTACTTC.

This clone has just one count. The chain has TRBV28 and TRBJ1-5, with 8 bases matching TRBD1. This CDR3 has 16 residues. The V segment lost 5 bases and the J segment 2 bases; nucleotides outside the gene matches: 8. Per germline, CDR1 MDHEN and CDR2 SYDVKM. This CDR3 is CASSPGQGWGNQPQHF. CDR3 nucleotide sequence: TGTGCCAGCAGTCCTGGACAGGGTTGGGGCAATCAGCCCCAGCATTTT.

V usage is TRBV10-3 and J usage is TRBJ2-3; 7 bases match TRBD2. The CDR3 extends over 13 amino acids. Germline loops: CDR1 ENHRY, CDR2 SYGVKD. V was clipped by 6 bases and J by 6 bases; unmatched bases: 6. This chain's CDR3 is CAIRAAGGDTQYF. The CDR3 nucleotides are TGTGCCATCAGAGCAGCCGGGGGGGATACGCAGTATTTT.

This chain joins TRBV7-6 and TRBJ2-2, with D possibly matching TRBD2 (5 bases). The germline V gene has CDR1 SGHVS and CDR2 FNYEAQ. This CDR3 has 16 residues. V shed 5 bases and J shed 4 bases, with 17 bases lying between them. The CDR3 coding sequence is TGTGCCAGCAGCCCCTCCCAACGGGAAGTCACCGGGGAGCTGTTTTTT. It yields the protein CASSPSQREVTGELFF.

V is TRBV27 and J is TRBJ1-1, with unresolved D. Germline lookup yields CDR1 MNHEY and CDR2 SMNVEV (reference sequence). V was cut by 2 bases and J by 0 bases, with 7 bases left in between. The CDR3 has 14 residues. CDR3 region: CASSLTVMNTEAFF. The CDR3, as DNA: TGTGCCAGCAGTTTAACAGTCATGAACACTGAAGCTTTCTTT.

This chain links TRBV18 with TRBJ1-1; unclear D gene. The V and J ends lost 0 bases and 0 bases respectively, with 5 bases between them. The CDR3 contains 14 residues. Germline V gives CDR1 KGHSH, CDR2 LQKENI. This chain's CDR3 is CASSPPSLNTEAFF. Written as DNA, the CDR3 is TGTGCCAGCTCACCACCGAGCCTGAACACTGAAGCTTTCTTT.

This chain joins TRBV7-9 and TRBJ1-4, with D tentatively TRBD1 (5 bases). Between the trimmed V and J ends, which lost 2 bases and 5 bases, there was a span of 12 bases. Germline values: CDR1 SEHNR, CDR2 FQNEAQ (reference sequence). This CDR3 contains 15 residues. The CDR3 reads CASSLSLGPNEKLFF. In DNA, the CDR3 is TGTGCCAGCAGCTTATCGCTGGGGCCAAATGAAAAACTGTTTTTT.

The V call is TRBV5-1, the J call TRBJ2-5; 9 nucleotides line up with TRBD1. This CDR3 contains 16 residues. Germline assignment: CDR1 SGHRS and CDR2 YFSETQ. The trim removed 4 bases at V and 1 base at J, leaving 8 bases unmatched. CDR3 nucleotide sequence: TGCGCCAGCAGCAGCGGACAGGGGATTGGCCAAGAGACCCAGTACTTC. This encodes CASSSGQGIGQETQYF. Full variable domain (outside the CDR3, taken from reference TRBV5-1 and TRBJ2-5): KAGVTQTPRYLIKTRGQQVTLSCSPISGHRSVSWYQQTPGQGLQFLFEYFSETQRNKGNFPGRFSGRQFSNSRSEMNVSTLELGDSALYLCASSSGQGIGQETQYFGPGTRLLVL.